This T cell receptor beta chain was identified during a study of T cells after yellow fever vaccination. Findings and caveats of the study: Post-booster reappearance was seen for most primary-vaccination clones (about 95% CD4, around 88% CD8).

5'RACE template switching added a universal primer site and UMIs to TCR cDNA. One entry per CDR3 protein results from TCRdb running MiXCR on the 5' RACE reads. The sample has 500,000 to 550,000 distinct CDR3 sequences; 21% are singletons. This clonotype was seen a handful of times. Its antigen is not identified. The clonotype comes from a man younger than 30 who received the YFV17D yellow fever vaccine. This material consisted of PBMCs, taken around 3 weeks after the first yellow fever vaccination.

The CDR3 nucleotides read TGCAGTGCTAGAGACCCCGGATTCGGGGAGCTGTTTTTT. It yields the protein CSARDPGFGELFF. This chain uses TRBV20-1 with TRBJ2-2; no definite D call. V lost 0 bases and J lost 7, with 9 bases in between. In germline, CDR1 is DFQATT, CDR2 SNEGSKA (reference sequence). The CDR3 runs 13 residues.